This T cell receptor beta chain was identified in a study of OX40 agonist ivuxolimab in advanced cancers. Study-wide background: With ivuxolimab, an agonistic anti-OX40 (CD134) antibody, patients were treated. Enrollees could have had prior anti-PD-1, anti-PD-L1 or anti-CTLA-4 therapy, which about 42% had received.

Germline lookup yields CDR1 MNHEY and CDR2 SVGAGI. CDR3 size: 14 residues. Between the trimmed V and J ends, which lost 6 bases and 2 bases, there was a span of 13 bases. Sequencing was performed with immunoSEQ multiplex PCR; in TCRdb, only in-frame clones are kept and a portion is missing. The sample yields roughly 56,000 clones, about 88% seen once. The clonotype was recovered from an adult with an advanced solid tumor such as melanoma, head and neck, liver or kidney cancer. The chain combines TRBV6-5 with TRBJ1-2, with D possibly being TRBD1 (5 bases). The specimen comprised CD4+ or CD8+ T cells sorted from blood, sampled in a trial of the OX40 agonist ivuxolimab. DNA for the CDR3: TGTGCCAGCAGGGAACAGGATACCAACTATGGCTACACCTTC. It is translated as CASREQDTNYGYTF.